What follows are 2 T cell receptor beta chains derived from one specimen sequenced in a study of cytomegalovirus exposure and HLA in healthy donors. Amplification used 60 Vbeta primers and 13 Jbeta primers. Assay used: immunoSEQ multiplex PCR; TCRdb lists only in-frame clones, some missing. The table shows nearly 110,000 clones, with 77% occurring only once. Input material: PBMCs. These receptors were obtained from a male donor in good health and CMV-seronegative.

The chain combines TRBV7-9 with TRBJ2-7; 7 bases map to TRBD1. Germline CDR1 and CDR2: SEHNR and FQNEAQ (reference sequence). V shed 8 bases and J 2 bases; nucleotides not matched to a gene: 6. The CDR3 sequence is 13 residues long. The CDR3 DNA follows: TGTGCCAGCGGGAGACAGGGCCCCTACGAGCAGTACTTC. Translation gives CASGRQGPYEQYF.

This chain connects TRBV6-5 to TRBJ2-3; 14 bases are a match to TRBD2. Germline-derived CDR1 and CDR2 are MNHEY and SVGAGI. V shed 2 bases and J 5 bases; nucleotides not matched to a gene: 0. The CDR3 has 15 amino acids. The CDR3 loop is CASSYGTSGRDTQYF. The CDR3 coding sequence is TGTGCCAGCAGTTACGGGACTAGCGGGAGAGATACGCAGTATTTT.